This T cell receptor beta chain was observed in a study of high-grade serous ovarian cancer treatment subgroups. Broader study findings: Repertoire analysis covered CDR3 alone, not CDR1 or CDR2.

This table comes from immunoSEQ multiplex PCR, and its TCRdb copy is limited to in-frame clones, with some not included. Of some 40,000 clones in the sample, about 79% were seen once. The germline CDR1 and CDR2 sequences are LGHNA and YSLEER. The CDR3 is 16 amino acids. The V and J ends lost 0 bases and 6 bases respectively, with 16 bases between them. As regards this clone: Its antigen is not known.

Tumor tissue was taken before any definitive surgery or chemotherapy was given. The sequence was obtained from a human donor with high-grade serous ovarian cancer. Sequenced input: tumor tissue. The rearrangement links TRBV4-3 to TRBJ2-3, with D hard to call. The CDR3 sequence is CASSQESAREGDTQYF. The CDR3, as DNA: TGCGCCAGCAGCCAAGAATCGGCTAGAGAAGGGGATACGCAGTATTTT.